The text below deals with one T cell receptor beta chain. The length of the CDR3 is 15 residues. The germline CDR1 and CDR2 sequences are SEHNR and FQNEAQ (reference sequence). V shed 3 bases and J shed 6 bases, with 17 bases lying between them. Libraries were prepared by immunoSEQ multiplex PCR; TCRdb keeps only in-frame clonotypes and omits some of them. The sample yields hundreds of thousands of clones, around 84% seen once. The data belong to a study of blood T cell repertoires in COVID-19. The material sequenced was peripheral blood. This chain uses TRBV7-9 with TRBJ1-1, with TRBD1 as a possible D gene (5 bases). This receptor was obtained from a woman aged 80 or older with active or convalescent COVID-19. CDR3 protein: CASSFLSFGGAEAFF. CDR3 in DNA: TGTGCCAGCAGCTTCTTGTCGTTCGGGGGAGCTGAAGCTTTCTTT.